These T cell receptor beta chains were read from a single sample in a study of T cell responses to AZD1222 COVID-19 vaccine. Data came from immunoSEQ multiplex PCR; TCRdb stores just in-frame clones and leaves some out. Of around 100,000 clones listed, about 89% were seen once; the top ten hold over 3%. The source was peripheral blood, collected 28 days after the second dose of the MenACWY control vaccine. The receptors shown here come from an adult who received the MenACWY meningococcal vaccine as a control. Each CDR3 is given with its conserved first and last residue. The D gene is left open where the match is weak. Some rows have no size entry. The others give once, few or many, or a class for an expanded clone.

clone size: .
J gene: TRBJ1-6
D gene: .
V gene: TRBV19
CDR3 protein: CASKQGGSPLHF
CDR3 DNA: TGTGCCAGTAAACAGGGTGGATCACCCCTCCACTTT

clone size: .
J gene: TRBJ2-3
D gene: TRBD2
V gene: TRBV10-1
CDR3 protein: CASIGISGGSYTALGRYTQYF
CDR3 DNA: TGCGCCAGCATCGGAATTAGCGGGGGGTCTTACACCGCACTAGGGAGGTATACGCAGTATTTT

clone size: .
J gene: TRBJ1-6
D gene: TRBD1
V gene: TRBV7-8
CDR3 protein: CASSLGPTGGIYNSPLHF
CDR3 DNA: TGTGCCAGCAGCTTAGGACCAACAGGGGGTATCTATAATTCACCCCTCCACTTT

clone size: .
J gene: TRBJ2-1
D gene: .
V gene: TRBV7-2
CDR3 protein: CASSLWGAGYNEQFF
CDR3 DNA: TGTGCCAGCAGCTTGTGGGGGGCTGGCTACAATGAGCAGTTCTTC

clone size: .
J gene: TRBJ2-2
D gene: .
V gene: TRBV11-2
CDR3 protein: CASSLMGVVTGELFF
CDR3 DNA: TGTGCCAGCAGCTTAATGGGCGTAGTCACCGGGGAGCTGTTTTTT

clone size: few
J gene: TRBJ1-2
D gene: .
V gene: TRBV9
CDR3 protein: CASSVTGRPSGYGYTF
CDR3 DNA: TGTGCCAGCAGCGTGACAGGTCGGCCTTCGGGCTATGGCTACACCTTC

clone size: .
J gene: TRBJ2-1
D gene: TRBD1
V gene: TRBV6-5
CDR3 protein: CASSPPGTGGNEQFF
CDR3 DNA: TGTGCCAGCAGTCCGCCCGGGACAGGGGGTAATGAGCAGTTCTTC

clone size: .
J gene: TRBJ2-1
D gene: TRBD1
V gene: TRBV5-1
CDR3 protein: CASSRQGTPGNEQFF
CDR3 DNA: TGCGCCAGCAGCCGACAGGGTACTCCTGGGAATGAGCAGTTCTTC

clone size: .
J gene: TRBJ2-5
D gene: TRBD1
V gene: TRBV11-2
CDR3 protein: CASSPTGVETQYF
CDR3 DNA: TGTGCCAGCAGCCCGACAGGGGTAGAGACCCAGTACTTC

clone size: .
J gene: TRBJ1-1
D gene: .
V gene: TRBV28
CDR3 protein: CASSLLGAANTEAFF
CDR3 DNA: TGTGCCAGCAGTTTACTGGGGGCGGCGAACACTGAAGCTTTCTTT

clone size: .
J gene: TRBJ2-1
D gene: .
V gene: TRBV11-1
CDR3 protein: CASSFGGEQFF
CDR3 DNA: TGTGCCAGCAGCTTCGGGGGTGAGCAGTTCTTC

clone size: .
J gene: TRBJ1-2
D gene: TRBD1
V gene: TRBV6-1
CDR3 protein: CASSEGTGAFTNYGYTF
CDR3 DNA: TGTGCCAGCAGTGAAGGGACAGGGGCTTTCACCAACTATGGCTACACCTTC

clone size: .
J gene: TRBJ2-3
D gene: .
V gene: TRBV7-2
CDR3 protein: CASSPTSTADTQYF
CDR3 DNA: TGTGCCAGCAGCCCTACCAGCACGGCAGATACGCAGTATTTT

clone size: .
J gene: TRBJ1-4
D gene: .
V gene: TRBV3-1/TRBV3-2
CDR3 protein: CASSLGRGKLFF
CDR3 DNA: TGTGCCAGCAGCCTGGGAAGGGGAAAACTGTTTTTT

clone size: .
J gene: TRBJ1-2
D gene: .
V gene: TRBV27
CDR3 protein: CASSLWQDYGYTF
CDR3 DNA: TGTGCCAGCAGTTTATGGCAGGACTATGGCTACACCTTC

clone size: .
J gene: TRBJ2-7
D gene: .
V gene: TRBV11-2
CDR3 protein: CASSPVARGGEQYF
CDR3 DNA: TGTGCCAGCAGCCCAGTCGCCCGGGGTGGCGAGCAGTACTTC